The sequence of this T cell receptor beta chain was determined in a study of type 1 regulatory T cells. TCRdb re-derived calls from the reads in MiXCR, one entry per CDR3 protein. This sample has tens of thousands of distinct CDR3 sequences, with around 20% found just once. On this clonotype: The antigen remains unidentified.

Findings and caveats of the study: Compared with non-type 1 regulatory T cells, type 1 regulatory T cells showed a more restricted TCR repertoire.

Germline V lookup: CDR1 DFQATT, CDR2 SNEGSKA (reference sequence). This CDR3 has 14 residues. Trimming shortened V by 2 bases and J by 3 bases, and 13 bases separated the two germline ends. Sequencing was done on a sample of cultured type 1 regulatory T (Tr1) cells, either the whole culture or a sorted fraction (not recorded which). The TCR comes from a human donor in good health. The chain uses TRBV20-1 and TRBJ1-2; D ambiguous. CDR3 loop: CSARQDVQYYGYTF. The CDR3 nucleotides are TGCAGTGCTAGACAGGACGTCCAGTACTATGGCTACACCTTC.